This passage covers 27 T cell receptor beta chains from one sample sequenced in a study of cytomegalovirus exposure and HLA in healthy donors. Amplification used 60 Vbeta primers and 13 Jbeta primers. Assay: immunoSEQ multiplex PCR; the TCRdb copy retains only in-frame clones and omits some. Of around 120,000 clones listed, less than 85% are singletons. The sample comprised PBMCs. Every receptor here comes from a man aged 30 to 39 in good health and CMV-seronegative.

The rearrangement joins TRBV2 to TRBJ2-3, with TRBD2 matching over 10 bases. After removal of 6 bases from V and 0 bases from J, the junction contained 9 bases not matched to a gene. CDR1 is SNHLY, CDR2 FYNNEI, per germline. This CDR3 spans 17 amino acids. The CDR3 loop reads CASRLVAGGGSTDTQYF. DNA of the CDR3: TGTGCCAGCAGACTTGTAGCGGGGGGAGGGAGCACAGATACGCAGTATTTT.

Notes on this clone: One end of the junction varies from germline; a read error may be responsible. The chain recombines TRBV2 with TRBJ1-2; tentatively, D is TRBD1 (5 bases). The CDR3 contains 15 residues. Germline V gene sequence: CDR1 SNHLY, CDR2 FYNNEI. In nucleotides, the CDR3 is TGTGCCAGCGAGAAGGGACTCCTTGCGGGTGACCGAAGGTCCTTC. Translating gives CASEKGLLAGDRRSF.

This CDR3 reads CASSKSPGTLLGVSDTEAFF. DNA of the CDR3: TGTGCCAGCAGCAAGAGTCCCGGGACATTATTGGGAGTGTCTGACACTGAAGCTTTCTTT. The chain couples TRBV9 to TRBJ1-1, with a possible D match to TRBD1 (6 bases). The CDR3 sequence is 20 residues long. Between the trimmed V and J ends, which lost 4 bases and 3 bases, there was a span of 31 bases. Germline CDR1 SGDLS, CDR2 YYNGEE. Using reference TRBV9 and TRBJ1-1 for the parts outside the CDR3, the full variable domain is DSGVTQTPKHLITATGQRVTLRCSPRSGDLSVYWYQQSLDQGLQFLIQYYNGEERAKGNILERFSAQQFPDLHSELNLSSLELGDSALYFCASSKSPGTLLGVSDTEAFFGQGTRLTVV.

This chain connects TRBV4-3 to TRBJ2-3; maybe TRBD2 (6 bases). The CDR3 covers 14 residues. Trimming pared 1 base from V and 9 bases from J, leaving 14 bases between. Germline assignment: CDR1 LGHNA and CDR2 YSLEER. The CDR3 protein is CASSQADVGGTQYF. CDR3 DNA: TGCGCCAGCAGCCAAGCTGACGTCGGGGGAACGCAGTATTTT.

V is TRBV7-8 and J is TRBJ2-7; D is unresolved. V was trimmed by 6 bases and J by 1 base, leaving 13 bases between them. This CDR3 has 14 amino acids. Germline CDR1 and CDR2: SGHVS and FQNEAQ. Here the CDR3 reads CASSRPQVSYEQYF. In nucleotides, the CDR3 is TGTGCCAGCAGTCGGCCCCAGGTGTCCTACGAGCAGTACTTC.

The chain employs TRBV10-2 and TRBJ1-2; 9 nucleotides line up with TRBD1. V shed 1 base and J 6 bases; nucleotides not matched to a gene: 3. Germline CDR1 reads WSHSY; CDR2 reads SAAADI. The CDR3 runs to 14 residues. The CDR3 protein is CASSELQGADGYTF. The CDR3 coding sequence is TGCGCCAGCAGTGAGTTACAGGGGGCTGATGGCTACACCTTC.

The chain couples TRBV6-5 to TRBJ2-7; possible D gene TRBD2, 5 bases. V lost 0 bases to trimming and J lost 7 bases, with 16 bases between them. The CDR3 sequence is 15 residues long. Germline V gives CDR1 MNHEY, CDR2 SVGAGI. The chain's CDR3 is CASSYSSAASWEQYF. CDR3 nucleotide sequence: TGTGCCAGCAGTTACTCTAGCGCGGCCTCGTGGGAGCAGTACTTC.

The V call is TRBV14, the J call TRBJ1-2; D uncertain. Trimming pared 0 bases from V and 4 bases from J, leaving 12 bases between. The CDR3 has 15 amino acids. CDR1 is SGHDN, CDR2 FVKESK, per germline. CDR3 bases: TGTGCCAGCAGCCAAGACCCGCGGCCTACCTATGGCTACACCTTC. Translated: CASSQDPRPTYGYTF.

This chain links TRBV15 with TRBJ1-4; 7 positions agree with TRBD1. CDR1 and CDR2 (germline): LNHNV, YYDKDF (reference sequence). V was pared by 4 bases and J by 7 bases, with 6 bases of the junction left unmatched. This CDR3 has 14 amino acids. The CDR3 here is CATSKGQPFEKLFF. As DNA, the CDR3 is TGTGCCACCAGCAAGGGACAGCCCTTTGAAAAACTGTTTTTT.

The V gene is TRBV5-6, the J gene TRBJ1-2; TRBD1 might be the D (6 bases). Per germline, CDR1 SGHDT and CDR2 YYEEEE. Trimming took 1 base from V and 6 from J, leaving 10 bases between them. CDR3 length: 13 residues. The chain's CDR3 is CASSLTGTDGYTF. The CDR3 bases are TGTGCCAGCAGCTTGACAGGGACGGATGGCTACACCTTC.

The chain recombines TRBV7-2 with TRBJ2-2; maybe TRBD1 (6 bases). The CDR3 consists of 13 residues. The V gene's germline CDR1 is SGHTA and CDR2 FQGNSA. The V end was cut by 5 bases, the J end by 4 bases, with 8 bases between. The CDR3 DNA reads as TGTGCCAGCAGCGAAGGGGGCACCGGGGAGCTGTTTTTT. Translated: CASSEGGTGELFF.

The CDR3 is CASSFQGAGEKLFF. Written as DNA, the CDR3 is TGTGCCAGCAGTTTCCAGGGGGCAGGTGAAAAACTGTTTTTT. This chain uses TRBV27 with TRBJ1-4; the match to TRBD1 covers 8 bases. The CDR3 sequence is 14 residues long. V was pared by 3 bases and J by 7 bases, with 4 bases of the junction left unmatched. The V gene's germline CDR1 is MNHEY and CDR2 SMNVEV (reference sequence). Together with reference TRBV27 and TRBJ1-4, the CDR3 gives the full variable domain: EAQVTQNPRYLITVTGKKLTVTCSQNMNHEYMSWYRQDPGLGLRQIYYSMNVEVTDKGDVPEGYKVSRKEKRNFPLILESPSPNQTSLYFCASSFQGAGEKLFFGSGTQLSVL.

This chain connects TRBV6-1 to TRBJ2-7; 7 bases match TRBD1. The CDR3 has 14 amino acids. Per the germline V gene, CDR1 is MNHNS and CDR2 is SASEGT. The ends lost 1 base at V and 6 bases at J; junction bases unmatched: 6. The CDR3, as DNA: TGTGCCAGCAGTGAAGAAGGGACAGTCCGCGAGCAGTACTTC. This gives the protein CASSEEGTVREQYF.

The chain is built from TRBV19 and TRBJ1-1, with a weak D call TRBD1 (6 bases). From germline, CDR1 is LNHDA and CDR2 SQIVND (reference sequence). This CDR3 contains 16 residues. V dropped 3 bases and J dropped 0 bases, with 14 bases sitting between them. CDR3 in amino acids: CASSILSTGMNTEAFF. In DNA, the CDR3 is TGTGCCAGTAGTATCTTATCGACAGGAATGAACACTGAAGCTTTCTTT. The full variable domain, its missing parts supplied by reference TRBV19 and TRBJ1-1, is DGGITQSPKYLFRKEGQNVTLSCEQNLNHDAMYWYRQDPGQGLRLIYYSQIVNDFQKGDIAEGYSVSREKKESFPLTVTSAQKNPTAFYLCASSILSTGMNTEAFFGQGTRLTVV.

CDR3 loop: CASSTGLAGGFVTGELFF. DNA of the CDR3: TGTGCCAGCAGCACCGGACTAGCGGGAGGTTTTGTCACCGGGGAGCTGTTTTTT. The chain recombines TRBV7-2 with TRBJ2-2; 14 nucleotides agree with TRBD2. V gave up 5 bases and J gave up 4 bases; unmatched junction bases: 9. The CDR3 is 18 residues long. Germline V gene data show CDR1 as SGHTA and CDR2 as FQGNSA.

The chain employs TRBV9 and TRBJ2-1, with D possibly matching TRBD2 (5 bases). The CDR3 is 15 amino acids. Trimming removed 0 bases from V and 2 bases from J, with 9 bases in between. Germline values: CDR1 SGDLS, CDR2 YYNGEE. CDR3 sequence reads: CASSVVASPYNEQFF. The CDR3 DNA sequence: TGTGCCAGCAGCGTAGTAGCTAGCCCCTACAATGAGCAGTTCTTC.

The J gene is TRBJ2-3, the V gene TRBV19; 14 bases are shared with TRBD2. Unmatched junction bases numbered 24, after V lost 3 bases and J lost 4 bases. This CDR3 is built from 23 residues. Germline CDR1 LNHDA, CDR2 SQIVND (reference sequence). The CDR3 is CASSMGLAGVDPGDMVKSDTQYF. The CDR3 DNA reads TGTGCCAGTAGTATGGGACTAGCGGGAGTTGACCCGGGAGATATGGTGAAGTCAGATACGCAGTATTTT.

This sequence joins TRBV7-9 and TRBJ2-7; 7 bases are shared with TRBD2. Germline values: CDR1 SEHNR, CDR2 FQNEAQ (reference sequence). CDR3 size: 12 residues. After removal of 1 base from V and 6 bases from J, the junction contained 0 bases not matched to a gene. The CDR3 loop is CASSLGGGEQYF. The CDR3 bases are TGTGCCAGCAGCTTAGGGGGGGGCGAGCAGTACTTC.

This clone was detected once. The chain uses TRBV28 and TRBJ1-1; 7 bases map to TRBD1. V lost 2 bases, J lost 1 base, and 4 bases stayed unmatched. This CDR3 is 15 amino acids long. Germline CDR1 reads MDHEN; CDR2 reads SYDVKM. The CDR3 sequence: CASSLSDRANTEAFF. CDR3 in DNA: TGTGCCAGCAGTTTAAGCGACAGGGCGAACACTGAAGCTTTCTTT. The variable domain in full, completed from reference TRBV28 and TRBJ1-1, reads DVKVTQSSRYLVKRTGEKVFLECVQDMDHENMFWYRQDPGLGLRLIYFSYDVKMKEKGDIPEGYSVSREKKERFSLILESASTNQTSMYLCASSLSDRANTEAFFGQGTRLTVV.

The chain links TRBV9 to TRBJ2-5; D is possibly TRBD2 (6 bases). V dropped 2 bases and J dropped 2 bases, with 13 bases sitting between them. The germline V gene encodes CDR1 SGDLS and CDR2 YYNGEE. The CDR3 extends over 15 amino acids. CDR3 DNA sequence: TGTGCCAGCAGCGTTGGGGGGAAATTACAAGAGACCCAGTACTTC. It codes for CASSVGGKLQETQYF.

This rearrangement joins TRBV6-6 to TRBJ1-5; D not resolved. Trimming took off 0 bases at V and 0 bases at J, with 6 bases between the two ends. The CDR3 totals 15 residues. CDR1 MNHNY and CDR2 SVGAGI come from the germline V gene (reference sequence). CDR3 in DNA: TGTGCCAGCAGTTACTCCACTAATAGCAATCAGCCCCAGCATTTT. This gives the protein CASSYSTNSNQPQHF.

CDR3 nucleotides: TGTGCCAGCAGCAACCCCAGGGGGCTCAATGAAAAACTGTTTTTT. This codes for CASSNPRGLNEKLFF. This sequence joins TRBV21-1 and TRBJ1-4; the DNA was not used to check the table's D call, TRBD1. TRBV21-1 is assigned pseudogene status. The CDR3 sequence is 15 residues long.

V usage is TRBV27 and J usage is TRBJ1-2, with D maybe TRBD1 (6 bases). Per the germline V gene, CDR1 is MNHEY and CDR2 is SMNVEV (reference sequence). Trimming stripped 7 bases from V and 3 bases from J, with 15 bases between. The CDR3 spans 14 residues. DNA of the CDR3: TGTGCCAGCACCACCACAGGGAGTCACTATGGCTACACCTTC. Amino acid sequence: CASTTTGSHYGYTF.

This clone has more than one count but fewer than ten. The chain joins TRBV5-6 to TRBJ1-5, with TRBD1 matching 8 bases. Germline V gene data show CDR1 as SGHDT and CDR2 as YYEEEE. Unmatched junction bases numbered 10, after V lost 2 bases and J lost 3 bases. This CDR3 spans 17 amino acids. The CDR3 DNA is TGTGCCAGCAGCTTTTTTAGGGGACAGGTAACCAATCAGCCCCAGCATTTT. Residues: CASSFFRGQVTNQPQHF.

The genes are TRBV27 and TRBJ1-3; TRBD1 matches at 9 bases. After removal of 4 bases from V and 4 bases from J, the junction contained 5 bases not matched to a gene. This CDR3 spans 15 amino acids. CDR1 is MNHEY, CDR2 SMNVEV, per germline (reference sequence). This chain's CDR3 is CASSSGQGSGNTIYF. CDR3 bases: TGTGCCAGCAGTTCGGGACAGGGATCAGGAAACACCATATATTTT.

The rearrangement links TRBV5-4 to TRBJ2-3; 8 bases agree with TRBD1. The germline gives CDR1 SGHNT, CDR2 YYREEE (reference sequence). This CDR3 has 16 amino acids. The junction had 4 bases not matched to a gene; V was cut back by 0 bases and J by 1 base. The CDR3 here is CASSLVNRGGTDTQYF. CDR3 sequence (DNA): TGTGCCAGCAGCTTGGTAAACAGGGGGGGCACAGATACGCAGTATTTT.

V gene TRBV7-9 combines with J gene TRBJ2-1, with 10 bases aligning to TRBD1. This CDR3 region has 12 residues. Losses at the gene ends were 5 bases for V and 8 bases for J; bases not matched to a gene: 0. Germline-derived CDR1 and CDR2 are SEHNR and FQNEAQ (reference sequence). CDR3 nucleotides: TGTGCCAGCAGCGGACAGGGGGATGAGCAGTTCTTC. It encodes CASSGQGDEQFF. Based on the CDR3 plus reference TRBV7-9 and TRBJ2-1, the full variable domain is DTGVSQNPRHKITKRGQNVTFRCDPISEHNRLYWYRQTLGQGPEFLTYFQNEAQLEKSRLLSDRFSAERPKGSFSTLEIQRTEQGDSAMYLCASSGQGDEQFFGPGTRLTVL.